This T cell receptor beta chain was recovered during a study of blood T cell repertoires in COVID-19. Some clones are missing from TCRdb's copy, which holds only in-frame ones; the method was immunoSEQ multiplex PCR. This table has more than 150,000 clones, roughly four fifths appearing once. The Seattle site enrolled patients during active infection and followed them longitudinally. Germline-derived CDR1 and CDR2 are SGHRS and YFSETQ. Germline trimming cut 6 bases from V and 7 bases from J; bases unmatched to any gene: 12. This CDR3 is built from 15 residues. The chain couples TRBV5-1 to TRBJ1-4; 7 bases are a match to TRBD1. This receptor was obtained from an elderly woman with COVID-19, enrolled during active disease. Sequenced: peripheral blood. Here the CDR3 reads CASTHRGTSGEKLFF. CDR3 coding DNA: TGCGCCAGCACACACAGGGGAACATCAGGTGAAAAACTGTTTTTT.